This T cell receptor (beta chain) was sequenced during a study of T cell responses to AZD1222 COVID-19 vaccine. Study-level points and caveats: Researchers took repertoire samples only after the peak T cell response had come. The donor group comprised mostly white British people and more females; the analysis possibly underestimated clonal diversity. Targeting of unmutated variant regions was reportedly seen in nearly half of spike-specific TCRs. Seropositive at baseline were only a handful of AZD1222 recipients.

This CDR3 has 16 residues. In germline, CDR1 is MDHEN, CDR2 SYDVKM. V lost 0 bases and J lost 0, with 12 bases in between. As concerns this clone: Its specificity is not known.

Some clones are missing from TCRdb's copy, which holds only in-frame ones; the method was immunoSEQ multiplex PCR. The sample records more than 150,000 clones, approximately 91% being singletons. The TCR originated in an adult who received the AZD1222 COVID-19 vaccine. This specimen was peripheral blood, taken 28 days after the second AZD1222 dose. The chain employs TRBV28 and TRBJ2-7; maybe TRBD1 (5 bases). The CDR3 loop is CASSLWAQGSSYEQYF. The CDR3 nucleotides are TGTGCCAGCAGTTTATGGGCCCAGGGAAGCTCCTACGAGCAGTACTTC. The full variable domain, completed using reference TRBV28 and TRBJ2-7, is DVKVTQSSRYLVKRTGEKVFLECVQDMDHENMFWYRQDPGLGLRLIYFSYDVKMKEKGDIPEGYSVSREKKERFSLILESASTNQTSMYLCASSLWAQGSSYEQYFGPGTRLTVT.